These 27 T cell receptor beta chains share one sample of origin, sequenced in a study of T cell responses to AZD1222 COVID-19 vaccine. Using immunoSEQ multiplex PCR, the repertoire was profiled, and TCRdb retains in-frame clones only, with some absent. Of about 87,000 clones in the sample, around 87% were seen once. Source: peripheral blood, taken on day 0 of AZD1222 vaccination. The receptor source for this set is an adult in good health.

V and J are TRBV18 and TRBJ2-7; D is possibly TRBD1 or TRBD2 (5 bases each). Trimming shortened V by 4 bases and J by 3 bases, and 7 bases separated the two germline ends. The CDR3 is 12 amino acids. Germline values: CDR1 KGHSH, CDR2 LQKENI. The CDR3 loop reads CASSRDGYEQYF. In DNA, the CDR3 is TGTGCCAGCTCACGGGACGGCTACGAGCAGTACTTC.

The CDR3 nucleotides read TGTGCCAGCAGAAGTCACGGGGCTTTAAACACTGAAGCTTTCTTT. It encodes CASRSHGALNTEAFF. This chain joins TRBV28 and TRBJ1-1; a possible D gene is TRBD1 (5 bases). Deletions cut 6 bases from V and 2 bases from J, with 16 bases between. The CDR3 is 15 residues long. CDR1 and CDR2 from the germline V gene are MDHEN and SYDVKM.

This clone was counted once. J is TRBJ2-5 and V is TRBV29-1; 12 bases match TRBD2. Germline assignment: CDR1 SQVTM and CDR2 ANQGSEA. Trimming took 6 bases from V and 4 from J; bases not matched to a gene: 3. The CDR3 has 13 amino acids. In nucleotides, the CDR3 is TGCAGCGTAGAGGGACTAGCGGGAGAGACCCAGTACTTC. It specifies CSVEGLAGETQYF.

The chain uses TRBV7-3 and TRBJ2-1; D perhaps matches TRBD2 (6 bases). The V end lost 2 bases, the J end lost 5 bases, and 10 bases lay between the germline ends. The germline V gene encodes CDR1 SGHTA and CDR2 FQGTGA. The CDR3 spans 14 residues. The CDR3 spells CASSLAGTHNEQFF. The CDR3 DNA sequence: TGTGCCAGCAGCTTAGCGGGAACCCACAATGAGCAGTTCTTC.

The chain joins TRBV3-1 (or the pseudogene TRBV3-2) to TRBJ1-3; the D gene is possibly TRBD1 (6 bases). Trimming removed 3 bases at V and 4 bases at J, with 16 bases between. The CDR3 runs 16 residues. Looked up from germline, CDR1 is LGHDT and CDR2 is YNNKEL (reference sequence). The CDR3 nucleotides read TGTGCCAGCAGCCACCCAGGGGAGGCTTTAGGAAACACCATATATTTT. It specifies CASSHPGEALGNTIYF.

V is TRBV30 and J is TRBJ2-7; perhaps TRBD2 as D (5 bases). Trimming took off 0 bases at V and 0 bases at J, with 6 bases between the two ends. Germline CDR1 GTSNPN, CDR2 SVGIG (reference sequence). CDR3 size: 13 residues. The CDR3 sequence: CAWSVGSSYEQYF. CDR3 sequence (DNA): TGTGCCTGGAGTGTGGGGAGCTCCTACGAGCAGTACTTC.

J is TRBJ2-7 and V is TRBV4-2; possible D gene TRBD2, 5 bases. V was shortened by 1 base and J by 6 bases, with 16 bases between the two germline ends. The CDR3 totals 15 residues. Germline CDR1 LGHNA, CDR2 YNFKEQ. The CDR3 protein is CASSQGAIKGAEQYF. CDR3 DNA sequence: TGTGCCAGCAGCCAAGGGGCAATAAAGGGAGCCGAGCAGTACTTC.

The rearrangement links TRBV10-1 to TRBJ2-1, with a weak D call TRBD2 (5 bases). V was trimmed by 0 bases and J by 6 bases, leaving 15 bases between them. CDR1 and CDR2 from the germline V gene are WNHNN and SYGVQD (reference sequence). There are 16 residues in the CDR3. The CDR3 sequence is CASSESICPGGNEQFF. CDR3 nucleotide sequence: TGCGCCAGCAGTGAGTCGATCTGTCCAGGAGGCAATGAGCAGTTCTTC.

The chain couples TRBV7-2 to TRBJ1-1; D is uncertain. The CDR3 sequence is 14 residues long. Germline loops: CDR1 SGHTA, CDR2 FQGNSA. V was shortened by 2 bases and J by 5 bases, with 12 bases between the two germline ends. The CDR3: CASSLNRGGTEAFF. In DNA form, the CDR3 reads TGTGCCAGCAGCTTAAACCGGGGTGGAACTGAAGCTTTCTTT. Looking up the rest from reference TRBV7-2 and TRBJ1-1 gives the full variable domain: GAGVSQSPSNKVTEKGKDVELRCDPISGHTALYWYRQSLGQGLEFLIYFQGNSAPDKSGLPSDRFSAERTGGSVSTLTIQRTQQEDSAVYLCASSLNRGGTEAFFGQGTRLTVV.

This chain joins TRBV4-3 and TRBJ1-6; D is undetermined. CDR1 and CDR2 (germline): LGHNA, YSLEER. Trimming removed 0 bases from V and 5 bases from J, with 8 bases in between. The CDR3 runs 15 residues. The CDR3 nucleotides are TGCGCCAGCAGCCAAGATAGAGGGAATAATTCACCCCTCCACTTT. Residues: CASSQDRGNNSPLHF.

This clone was seen a few times. The chain combines TRBV7-3 with TRBJ2-1, with unresolved D. The germline V and J ends were trimmed by 2 bases and 5 bases, with 13 bases remaining between them. The V gene's germline CDR1 is SGHTA and CDR2 FQGTGA. The CDR3 sequence is 15 residues long. The CDR3 nucleotides are TGTGCCAGCAGCTTATGGCAGAGCGACAACAATGAGCAGTTCTTC. Its translation: CASSLWQSDNNEQFF.

This chain links TRBV28 with TRBJ1-6, with a weak D call TRBD1 (6 bases). Germline CDR1 reads MDHEN; CDR2 reads SYDVKM. The ends were cut back, 7 bases at V and 9 bases at J, with 19 bases in the middle. The CDR3 runs to 15 residues. CDR3 DNA: TGTGCCAGCACCACCTTGGGGGCAGGAGGTTCACCCCTCCACTTT. Encoded protein: CASTTLGAGGSPLHF.

The chain recombines TRBV27 with TRBJ1-2; 8 positions match TRBD1. CDR1 is MNHEY, CDR2 SMNVEV, per germline (reference sequence). Trimming took 3 bases from V and 0 from J; bases not matched to a gene: 0. This CDR3 has 14 amino acids. CDR3 nucleotide sequence: TGTGCCAGCAGTTTGGGACAGGCTAACTATGGCTACACCTTC. Translating gives CASSLGQANYGYTF.

DNA of the CDR3: TGTGCCAGCAGCTCCGGACAACCCTACAATGAGCAGTTCTTC. Amino acid sequence: CASSSGQPYNEQFF. The chain joins TRBV7-9 to TRBJ2-1, with TRBD1 as a possible D gene (5 bases). Germline V CDR1 and CDR2: SEHNR, FQNEAQ (reference sequence). The CDR3 has 14 amino acids. V lost 4 bases and J 2 bases, leaving 9 bases between the germline ends.

V is TRBV12-3 or TRBV12-4 and J is TRBJ2-1, with TRBD2 as a possible D gene (6 bases). The ends were cut back, 5 bases at V and 3 bases at J, with 8 bases in the middle. The CDR3 totals 13 residues. In nucleotides, the CDR3 is TGTGCCAGCAGTCTCGGGAGCTACAATGAGCAGTTCTTC. Translated: CASSLGSYNEQFF.

This clone has only a few counts. This chain uses TRBV18 with TRBJ1-4; 7 bases are a match to TRBD1. The CDR3 contains 15 residues. Per the germline V gene, CDR1 is KGHSH and CDR2 is LQKENI. The J segment lost 0 bases and the V segment lost 5 bases, leaving 3 bases of the junction unmatched. The CDR3 coding sequence is TGTGCCAGCTCAACCGGGACAGCAACTAATGAAAAACTGTTTTTT. Amino acids: CASSTGTATNEKLFF.

The chain has TRBV12-3 or TRBV12-4 and TRBJ2-7; a possible D gene is TRBD2 (5 bases). Trimming took 8 bases from V and 4 from J, leaving 12 bases between them. The CDR3 loop spans 12 amino acids. The CDR3 here is CASLGERYEQYF. The CDR3 DNA reads TGTGCCAGCCTCGGGGAAAGGTACGAGCAGTACTTC.

The genes are TRBV10-3 and TRBJ2-7; TRBD2 matches at 13 bases. Looked up from germline, CDR1 is ENHRY and CDR2 is SYGVKD. The CDR3 runs 15 residues. The J segment lost 5 bases and the V segment lost 3 bases, leaving 4 bases of the junction unmatched. CDR3: CAISELAGGLHEQYF. The DNA for the CDR3 is TGTGCCATCAGTGAACTAGCGGGAGGGTTACACGAGCAGTACTTC.

This chain links TRBV5-1 with TRBJ2-1, with 8 bases aligning to TRBD2. Looked up from germline, CDR1 is SGHRS and CDR2 is YFSETQ. Trimming removed 4 bases from V and 5 bases from J; junction bases left unmatched: 5. The CDR3 covers 14 residues. The CDR3 spells CASSLSGTNNEQFF. The DNA for the CDR3 is TGCGCCAGCAGCCTTAGCGGGACTAACAATGAGCAGTTCTTC.

V usage is TRBV28 and J usage is TRBJ1-1, with 8 bases identical to TRBD1. V shed 3 bases and J 1 base; nucleotides not matched to a gene: 10. Per germline, CDR1 MDHEN and CDR2 SYDVKM. The CDR3 has 17 amino acids. CDR3 sequence reads: CASSFLWTGPKNTEAFF. In DNA form, the CDR3 reads TGTGCCAGCAGTTTCCTTTGGACAGGGCCGAAGAACACTGAAGCTTTCTTT.

The V call is TRBV9, the J call TRBJ2-7, with D possibly matching TRBD1 (6 bases). This CDR3 has 16 amino acids. Trimming pared 3 bases from V and 4 bases from J, leaving 20 bases between. Germline V gene sequence: CDR1 SGDLS, CDR2 YYNGEE. This CDR3 reads CASSEAGTSSLYEQYF. The CDR3 DNA sequence: TGTGCCAGCAGCGAGGCCGGGACATCCAGCTTATACGAGCAGTACTTC.

This clone was picked up one time. This chain joins TRBV29-1 and TRBJ2-7, with 13 bases aligning to TRBD2. CDR1 and CDR2 from the germline V gene are SQVTM and ANQGSEA. The CDR3 covers 13 residues. The V and J ends lost 7 bases and 2 bases, in that order; junction bases with no gene match: 2. This chain's CDR3 is CSGGLAGAYEQYF. Written as DNA, the CDR3 is TGCAGCGGTGGACTAGCGGGGGCCTACGAGCAGTACTTC.

The chain employs TRBV25-1 and TRBJ1-3; D unresolved. Germline loops: CDR1 MGHDK, CDR2 SYGVNS. Trimming removed 0 bases from V and 2 bases from J, with 11 bases in between. The CDR3 spans 16 residues. The CDR3 DNA sequence: TGTGCCAGCAGTGAATATGATAGTTCAACTGGAAACACCATATATTTT. Its translation is CASSEYDSSTGNTIYF. Supplemented by reference TRBV25-1 and TRBJ1-3, the full variable domain reads EADIYQTPRYLVIGTGKKITLECSQTMGHDKMYWYQQDPGMELHLIHYSYGVNSTEKGDLSSESTVSRIRTEHFPLTLESARPSHTSQYLCASSEYDSSTGNTIYFGEGSWLTVV.

The CDR3 loop reads CASSSSQGAVATNEKLFF. DNA of the CDR3: TGTGCCAGCAGTTCGTCACAGGGGGCTGTAGCAACTAATGAAAAACTGTTTTTT. This rearrangement joins TRBV28 to TRBJ1-4, with 9 bases aligning to TRBD1. The CDR3 loop spans 18 amino acids. The V and J ends lost 4 bases and 0 bases, in that order; junction bases with no gene match: 9. The germline V gene encodes CDR1 MDHEN and CDR2 SYDVKM.

The chain carries TRBV21-1 and TRBJ1-1; TRBD1 is taken as the D call from the table, unchecked against the DNA. TRBV21-1 counts as a pseudogene. This CDR3 is 14 amino acids long. The CDR3 loop reads CASSTKDRNTEAFF. The CDR3 nucleotides read TGTGCCAGCAGCACAAAAGACAGAAACACTGAAGCTTTCTTT.

The rearrangement uses TRBV30 and TRBJ1-1; no clear D. Germline CDR1 GTSNPN, CDR2 SVGIG (reference sequence). The V and J ends lost 2 bases and 8 bases respectively, with 15 bases between them. The CDR3 length is 13 residues. This CDR3 reads CAWSLSSRTEAFF. The DNA for the CDR3 is TGTGCCTGGAGTTTGTCCTCCAGAACCGAAGCTTTCTTT.

The chain recombines TRBV10-3 with TRBJ2-3; tentatively, D is TRBD2 (6 bases). CDR3 size: 16 residues. Per germline, CDR1 ENHRY and CDR2 SYGVKD. The V end lost 4 bases, the J end lost 3 bases, and 17 bases lay between the germline ends. The CDR3 DNA reads TGTGCCATCAGTGCCCGAGGGACGGGAGTTACAGATACGCAGTATTTT. This codes for CAISARGTGVTDTQYF.